The text below deals with one T cell receptor beta chain. The data were taken from a study of neoadjuvant anti-PD-1 for oral cavity cancer. Libraries were prepared by immunoSEQ multiplex PCR; TCRdb keeps only in-frame clonotypes and omits some of them. The data show about 81,000 clones, 84% seen once. Germline V gene lookup returns CDR1 MNHEY and CDR2 SVGAGI. The CDR3 sequence is 13 residues long. V lost 7 bases and J lost 1, with 10 bases in between. Patients were newly diagnosed with stage II-IVA oral cavity squamous cell carcinoma without prior systemic or radiation treatment. This chain links TRBV6-5 with TRBJ1-1; TRBD1 might be the D (5 bases). Sequenced material: PBMCs, taken before nivolumab (anti-PD-1) treatment. The TCR comes from a person between 40 and 85 years old with oral cavity squamous cell carcinoma. The CDR3 reads CASMRGGNTEAFF. For the CDR3, the DNA is TGTGCCAGCATGCGGGGCGGGAACACTGAAGCTTTCTTT.